Listed below are T cell receptor beta chains from one sample, sequenced in a study of T-cell reconstitution after alpha-beta-depleted transplantation in children. TCRdb processed the PCR reads anew with MiXCR; each CDR3 protein has one entry. Here the sample spans about 300,000 distinct CDR3 sequences, nearly 8% being singletons. Material: peripheral blood, obtained 360 days after TCRalphabeta/CD19-depleted stem cell transplant. The receptor set was obtained from a female patient between 2 and 15 years old who had a stem cell transplant for Fanconi anemia, so the T cells may come from the graft donor. Both conserved end residues are part of each CDR3. The order of the fields is CDR3 DNA, CDR3 protein, clone size, D gene, V gene, J gene. A D gene is named only where the DNA matches it firmly. Clone size appears in some rows only: once, few, many, or a class for an expanded clone.

DNA: TGTGCCAGCAGTTTGGTCCTCCTACTAGCGGTCGAGACTTATAGCACAGATACGCAGTATTTT
CDR3: CASSLVLLLAVETYSTDTQYF
size: many
D: TRBD2
V: TRBV12-3/TRBV12-4
J: TRBJ2-3

DNA: TGTGCCAGCAGTAAAACTGGGCCGGTGGATACGCAGTATTTT
CDR3: CASSKTGPVDTQYF
size: many
D: -
V: TRBV12-3/TRBV12-4
J: TRBJ2-3

DNA: TGTGCCAGCAGCTTAATGGGACCTCTTGGGCCTGGGGCCAACGTCCTGACTTTC
CDR3: CASSLMGPLGPGANVLTF
size: -
D: -
V: TRBV11-2
J: TRBJ2-6

DNA: TGTGCCAGCAGCTTATTGGCAGGCGGGACTGAAGCTTTCTTT
CDR3: CASSLLAGGTEAFF
size: few
D: -
V: TRBV7-8
J: TRBJ1-1

DNA: TGTGCCAGCAGTTCCCTAGGGCTAGCGGTGAGCTCCTACAATGAGCAGTTCTTC
CDR3: CASSSLGLAVSSYNEQFF
size: -
D: TRBD2
V: TRBV6-2/TRBV6-3
J: TRBJ2-1

DNA: TGTGCCAGCAGTTTCAATACACCAGATACGCAGTATTTT
CDR3: CASSFNTPDTQYF
size: many
D: -
V: TRBV5-6
J: TRBJ2-3

DNA: TGCAGCGTTGATCACGCCGGGGCTTTCTTT
CDR3: CSVDHAGAFF
size: many
D: -
V: TRBV29-1
J: TRBJ1-1

DNA: TGTGCCAGCAGAACGCAACTGGGTGAGCAGTACTTC
CDR3: CASRTQLGEQYF
size: many
D: -
V: TRBV28
J: TRBJ2-7

DNA: TGCAGCGTTGAACGGGGATCCTATGGCTACACCTTC
CDR3: CSVERGSYGYTF
size: many
D: -
V: TRBV29-1
J: TRBJ1-2

DNA: TGTGCCAGCAAGAAGGTCAGACGCGTTGAGCAGTTCTTC
CDR3: CASKKVRRVEQFF
size: many
D: -
V: TRBV28
J: TRBJ2-1

DNA: TGCGCCAGCAGCCCGGCCCGGGGAGATGGCTACACCTTC
CDR3: CASSPARGDGYTF
size: -
D: -
V: TRBV5-1
J: TRBJ1-2

DNA: TGTGCCAGCAGTTCCTCCGGGACAGGGGGGATAAAACTGTTTTTT
CDR3: CASSSSGTGGIKLFF
size: few
D: TRBD1
V: TRBV28
J: TRBJ1-4

DNA: TGTGCCAGTAGTAAGCTGGCACCTAGCACAGATACGCAGTATTTT
CDR3: CASSKLAPSTDTQYF
size: few
D: -
V: TRBV19
J: TRBJ2-3

DNA: TGCAGTGCCTTCGGACAGTTCATGAACACTGAAGCTTTCTTT
CDR3: CSAFGQFMNTEAFF
size: many
D: -
V: TRBV20-1
J: TRBJ1-1

DNA: TGTGCCGCAGGGCTAGCGGGCGATACGCAGTATTTT
CDR3: CAAGLAGDTQYF
size: many
D: TRBD2
V: TRBV27
J: TRBJ2-3

DNA: TGCGCCAGCAGCCAAGAAGCTATCCAAGAGACCCAGTACTTC
CDR3: CASSQEAIQETQYF
size: many
D: -
V: TRBV4-3
J: TRBJ2-5

DNA: TGTGCCAGCGCCCGGGGGGTCAACGAGCAGTACTTC
CDR3: CASARGVNEQYF
size: many
D: TRBD2
V: TRBV12-3/TRBV12-4
J: TRBJ2-7

DNA: TGTGCCAGCAGAGGACAGGGGAAAGTACACGGGGAGCTGTTTTTT
CDR3: CASRGQGKVHGELFF
size: many
D: TRBD1
V: TRBV2
J: TRBJ2-2

DNA: TGTGCCAGCAGCGAACAGGGCAGGAATCAGCCCCAGCATTTT
CDR3: CASSEQGRNQPQHF
size: many
D: -
V: TRBV2
J: TRBJ1-5

DNA: TGTGCCAGCAGCCCCACGCCAGGAGATCAGCCCCAGCATTTT
CDR3: CASSPTPGDQPQHF
size: many
D: -
V: TRBV7-9
J: TRBJ1-5

DNA: TGTGCCAGCAGCTTAGCGGGGCGGGTAAATGAGCAGTTCTTC
CDR3: CASSLAGRVNEQFF
size: -
D: -
V: TRBV7-6
J: TRBJ2-1

DNA: TGTGCCAGCAGTATAAATAGACTAGCGGTTGAGCAGTTCTTC
CDR3: CASSINRLAVEQFF
size: few
D: TRBD2
V: TRBV6-1
J: TRBJ2-1

DNA: TGCGCCAGCAGCCAAGAAGGTATGGGATTTCGCACAGATACGCAGTATTTT
CDR3: CASSQEGMGFRTDTQYF
size: many
D: -
V: TRBV4-3
J: TRBJ2-3

DNA: TGTGCCAGCAGCCAATACTTCCAGGCGGACATTCAGTACTTC
CDR3: CASSQYFQADIQYF
size: many
D: -
V: TRBV7-2
J: TRBJ2-4

DNA: TGTGCCAGCAGCACAAGTCACGGGGAGGTGGAACAGCCCCAGCATTTT
CDR3: CASSTSHGEVEQPQHF
size: many
D: -
V: TRBV7-8
J: TRBJ1-5

DNA: TGTGCCAGCAGTTTTGGGACTAGCGGGAGCGAGCAGTACTTC
CDR3: CASSFGTSGSEQYF
size: many
D: TRBD2
V: TRBV12-3/TRBV12-4
J: TRBJ2-7

DNA: TGTGCCAGCAGTTACTCGGTGAACACTGAAGCTTTCTTT
CDR3: CASSYSVNTEAFF
size: many
D: -
V: TRBV6-2/TRBV6-3
J: TRBJ1-1

DNA: TGTGCCAGCAGCGCGGACGTGGGGCATAAACAAGAGACCCAGTACTTC
CDR3: CASSADVGHKQETQYF
size: few
D: -
V: TRBV9
J: TRBJ2-5

DNA: TGTGCCAGCAGCCAGAGAACCGGGGGCCTCGGATATACGCAGTATTTT
CDR3: CASSQRTGGLGYTQYF
size: few
D: -
V: TRBV3-1
J: TRBJ2-3